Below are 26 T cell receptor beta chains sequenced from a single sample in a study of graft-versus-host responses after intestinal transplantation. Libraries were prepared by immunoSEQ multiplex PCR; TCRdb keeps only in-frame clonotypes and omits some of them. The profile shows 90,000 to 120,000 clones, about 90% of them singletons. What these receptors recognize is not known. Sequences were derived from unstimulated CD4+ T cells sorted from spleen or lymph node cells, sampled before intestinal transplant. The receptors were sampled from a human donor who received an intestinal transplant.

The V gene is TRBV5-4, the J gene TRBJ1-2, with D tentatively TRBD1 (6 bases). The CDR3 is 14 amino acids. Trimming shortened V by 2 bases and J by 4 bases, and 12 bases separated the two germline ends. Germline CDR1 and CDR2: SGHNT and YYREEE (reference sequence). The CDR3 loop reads CASSLNLGGYGYTF. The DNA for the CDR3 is TGTGCCAGCAGCTTAAACCTAGGGGGCTATGGCTACACCTTC.

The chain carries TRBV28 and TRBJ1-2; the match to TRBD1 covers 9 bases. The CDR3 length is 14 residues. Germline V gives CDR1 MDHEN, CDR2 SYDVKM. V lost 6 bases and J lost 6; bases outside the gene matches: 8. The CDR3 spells CASRTGQGTDGYTF. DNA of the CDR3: TGTGCCAGCAGAACGGGACAGGGAACGGATGGCTACACCTTC.

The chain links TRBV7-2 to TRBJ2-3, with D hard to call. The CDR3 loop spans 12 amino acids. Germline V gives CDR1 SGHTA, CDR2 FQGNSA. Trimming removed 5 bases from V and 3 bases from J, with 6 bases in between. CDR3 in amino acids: CASSPQTDTQYF. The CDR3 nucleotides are TGTGCCAGCAGCCCGCAGACAGATACGCAGTATTTT.

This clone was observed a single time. The CDR3 nucleotides are TGTGCCAGCAGTTACTCGACAGGTTTAGCCAAAAACATTCAGTACTTC. Protein product: CASSYSTGLAKNIQYF. The rearrangement uses TRBV6-5 and TRBJ2-4; D is possibly TRBD1 (6 bases). V was shortened by 0 bases and J by 0 bases, with 9 bases between the two germline ends. Germline assignment: CDR1 MNHEY and CDR2 SVGAGI. CDR3 size: 16 residues.

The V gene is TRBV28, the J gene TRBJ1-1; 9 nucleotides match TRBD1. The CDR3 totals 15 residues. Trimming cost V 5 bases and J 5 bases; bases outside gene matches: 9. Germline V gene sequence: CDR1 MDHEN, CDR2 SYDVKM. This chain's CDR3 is CASSHPPGTGTEAFF. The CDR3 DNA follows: TGTGCCAGCAGTCATCCCCCCGGGACAGGGACTGAAGCTTTCTTT.

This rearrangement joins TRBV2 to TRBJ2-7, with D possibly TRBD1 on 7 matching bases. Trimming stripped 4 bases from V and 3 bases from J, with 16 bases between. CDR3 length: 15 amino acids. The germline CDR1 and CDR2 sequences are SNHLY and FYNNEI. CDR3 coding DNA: TGTGCCAGCAGTGGAGGAGGGGGCGGCGTCTACGAGCAGTACTTC. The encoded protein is CASSGGGGGVYEQYF.

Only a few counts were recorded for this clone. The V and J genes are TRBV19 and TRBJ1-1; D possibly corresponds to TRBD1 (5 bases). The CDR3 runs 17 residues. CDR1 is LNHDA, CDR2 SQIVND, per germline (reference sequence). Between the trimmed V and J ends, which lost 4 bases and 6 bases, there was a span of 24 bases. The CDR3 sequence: CASSTGWDDRIVAEAFF. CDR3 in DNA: TGTGCCAGTAGTACCGGGTGGGACGACAGAATAGTCGCTGAAGCTTTCTTT.

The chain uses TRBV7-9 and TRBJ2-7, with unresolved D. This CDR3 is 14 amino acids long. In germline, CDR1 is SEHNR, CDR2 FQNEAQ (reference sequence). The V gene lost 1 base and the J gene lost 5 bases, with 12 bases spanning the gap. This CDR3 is CASSLGLLLDEQYF. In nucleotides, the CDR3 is TGTGCCAGCAGCTTAGGCCTTCTCCTAGACGAGCAGTACTTC.

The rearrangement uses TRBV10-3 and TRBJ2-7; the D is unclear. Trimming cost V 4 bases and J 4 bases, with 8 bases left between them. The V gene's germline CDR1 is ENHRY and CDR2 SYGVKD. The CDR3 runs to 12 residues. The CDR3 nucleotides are TGTGCCATCAGTGCCGAAACATACGAGCAGTACTTC. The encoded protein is CAISAETYEQYF.

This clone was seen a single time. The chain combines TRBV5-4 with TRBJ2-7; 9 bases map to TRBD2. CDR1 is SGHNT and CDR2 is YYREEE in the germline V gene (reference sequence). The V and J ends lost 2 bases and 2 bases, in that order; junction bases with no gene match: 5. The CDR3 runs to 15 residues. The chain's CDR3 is CASSFSGGGAYEQYF. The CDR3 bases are TGTGCCAGCAGCTTCTCGGGCGGGGGGGCCTACGAGCAGTACTTC.

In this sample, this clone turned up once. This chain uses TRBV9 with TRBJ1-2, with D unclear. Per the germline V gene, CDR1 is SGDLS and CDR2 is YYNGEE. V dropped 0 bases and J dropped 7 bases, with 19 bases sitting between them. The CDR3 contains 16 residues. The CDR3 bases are TGTGCCAGCAGCGTAGAAAGTGGAGTGAGCCCCTCTGGCTACACCTTC. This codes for CASSVESGVSPSGYTF.

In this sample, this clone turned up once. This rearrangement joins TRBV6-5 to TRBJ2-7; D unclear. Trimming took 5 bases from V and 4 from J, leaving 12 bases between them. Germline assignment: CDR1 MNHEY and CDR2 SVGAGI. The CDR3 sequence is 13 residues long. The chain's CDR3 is CASSRTRLYEQYF. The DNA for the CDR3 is TGTGCCAGCAGTCGTACACGGCTATACGAGCAGTACTTC.

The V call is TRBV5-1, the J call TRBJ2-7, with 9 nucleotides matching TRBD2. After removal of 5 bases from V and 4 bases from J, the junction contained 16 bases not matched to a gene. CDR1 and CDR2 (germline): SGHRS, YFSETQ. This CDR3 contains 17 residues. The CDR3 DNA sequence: TGCGCCAGCAGTGGGGGACCGGGTAGCGGGAGATCTTACGAGCAGTACTTC. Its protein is CASSGGPGSGRSYEQYF.

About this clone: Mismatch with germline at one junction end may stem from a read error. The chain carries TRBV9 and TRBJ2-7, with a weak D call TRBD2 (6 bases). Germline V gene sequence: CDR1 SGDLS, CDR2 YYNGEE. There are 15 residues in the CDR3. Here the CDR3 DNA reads TGTACCAGCAGCCCCCGGGGGAAGGACTCCTACGAGCAGTACTTC. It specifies CTSSPRGKDSYEQYF.

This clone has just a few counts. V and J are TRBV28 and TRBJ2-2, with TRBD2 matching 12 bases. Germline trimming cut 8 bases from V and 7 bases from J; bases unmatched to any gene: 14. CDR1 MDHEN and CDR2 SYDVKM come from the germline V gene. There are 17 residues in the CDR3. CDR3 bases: TGTGCCAGCCACCCCATGAAGACTAGCGGGAGAGACGGGGAGCTGTTTTTT. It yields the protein CASHPMKTSGRDGELFF.

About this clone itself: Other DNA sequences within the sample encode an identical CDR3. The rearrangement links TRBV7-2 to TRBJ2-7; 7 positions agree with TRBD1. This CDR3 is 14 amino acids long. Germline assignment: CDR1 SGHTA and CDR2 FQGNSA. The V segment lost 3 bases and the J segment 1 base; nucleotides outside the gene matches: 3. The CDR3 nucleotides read TGTGCCAGCAGCTTTAGGGACAGTTCCTACGAGCAGTACTTC. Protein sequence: CASSFRDSSYEQYF.

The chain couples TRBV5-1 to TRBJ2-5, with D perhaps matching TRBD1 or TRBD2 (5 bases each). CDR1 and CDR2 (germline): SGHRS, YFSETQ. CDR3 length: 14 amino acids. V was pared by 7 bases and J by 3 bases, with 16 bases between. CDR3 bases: TGCGCCAGCGGACTGGGGCAGGGCGAAGAGACCCAGTACTTC. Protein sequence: CASGLGQGEETQYF.

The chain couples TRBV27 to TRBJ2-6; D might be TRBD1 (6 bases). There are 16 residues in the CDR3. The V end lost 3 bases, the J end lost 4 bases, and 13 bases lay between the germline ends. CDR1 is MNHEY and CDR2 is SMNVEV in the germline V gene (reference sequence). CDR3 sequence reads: CASSFHRVEGANVLTF. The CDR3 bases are TGTGCCAGCAGTTTTCACAGGGTGGAGGGGGCCAACGTCCTGACTTTC.

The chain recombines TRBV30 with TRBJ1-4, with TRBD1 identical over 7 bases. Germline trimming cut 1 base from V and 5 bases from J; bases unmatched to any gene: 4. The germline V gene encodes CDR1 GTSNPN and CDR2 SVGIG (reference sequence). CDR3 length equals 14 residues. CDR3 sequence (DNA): TGTGCCTGGAGTGGTGGGACAGTGAATGAAAAACTGTTTTTT. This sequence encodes CAWSGGTVNEKLFF. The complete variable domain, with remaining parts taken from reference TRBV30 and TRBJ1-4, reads SQTIHQWPATLVQPVGSPLSLECTVEGTSNPNLYWYRQAAGRGLQLLFYSVGIGQISSEVPQNLSASRPQDRQFILSSKKLLLSDSGFYLCAWSGGTVNEKLFFGSGTQLSVL.

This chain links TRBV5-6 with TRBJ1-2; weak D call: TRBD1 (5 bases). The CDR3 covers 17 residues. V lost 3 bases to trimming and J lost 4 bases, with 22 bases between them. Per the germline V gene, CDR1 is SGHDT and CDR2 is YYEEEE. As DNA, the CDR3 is TGTGCCAGCAGCTCCCCACAGGAGGGGAGGGGCCTCTATGGCTACACCTTC. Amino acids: CASSSPQEGRGLYGYTF.

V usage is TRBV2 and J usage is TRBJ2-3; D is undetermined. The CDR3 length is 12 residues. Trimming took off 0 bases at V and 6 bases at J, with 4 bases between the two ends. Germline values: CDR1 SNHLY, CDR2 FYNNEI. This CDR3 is CASSEALDTQYF. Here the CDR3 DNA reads TGTGCCAGCAGTGAAGCTCTGGATACGCAGTATTTT.

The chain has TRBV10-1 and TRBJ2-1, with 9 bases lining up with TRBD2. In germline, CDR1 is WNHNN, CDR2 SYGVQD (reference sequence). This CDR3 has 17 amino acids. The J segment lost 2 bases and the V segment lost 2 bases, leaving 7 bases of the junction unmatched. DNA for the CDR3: TGCGCCAGCAGTGAGCTTAGCGGGAGTCGTCCCTACAATGAGCAGTTCTTC. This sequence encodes CASSELSGSRPYNEQFF.

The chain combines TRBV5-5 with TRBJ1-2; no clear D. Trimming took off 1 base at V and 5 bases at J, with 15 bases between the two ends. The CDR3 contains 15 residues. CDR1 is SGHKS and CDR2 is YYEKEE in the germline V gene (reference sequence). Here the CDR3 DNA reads TGTGCCAGCAGCTTGTGTCCCATTGGTAAGTATGGCTACACCTTC. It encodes CASSLCPIGKYGYTF.

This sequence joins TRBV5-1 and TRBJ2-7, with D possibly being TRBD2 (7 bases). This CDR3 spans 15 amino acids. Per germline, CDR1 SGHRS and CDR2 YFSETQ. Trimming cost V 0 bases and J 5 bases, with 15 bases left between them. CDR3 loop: CASSLEGGGTNEQYF. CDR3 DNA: TGCGCCAGCAGCTTGGAGGGGGGTGGGACTAACGAGCAGTACTTC.

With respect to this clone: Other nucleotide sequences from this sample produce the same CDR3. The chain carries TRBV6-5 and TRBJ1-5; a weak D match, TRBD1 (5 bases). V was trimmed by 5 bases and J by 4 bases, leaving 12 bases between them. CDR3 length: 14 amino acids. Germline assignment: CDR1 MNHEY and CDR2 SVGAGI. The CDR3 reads CASSDPQGNQPQHF. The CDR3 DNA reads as TGTGCCAGCAGTGACCCCCAGGGAAATCAGCCCCAGCATTTT.

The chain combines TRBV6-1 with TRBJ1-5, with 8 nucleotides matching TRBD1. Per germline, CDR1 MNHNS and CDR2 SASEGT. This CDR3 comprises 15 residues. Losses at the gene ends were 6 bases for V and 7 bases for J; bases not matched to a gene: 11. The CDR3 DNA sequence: TGTGCCAGCAGACGAAATCAGGGGGCGCGACAGCCCCAGCATTTT. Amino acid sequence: CASRRNQGARQPQHF.